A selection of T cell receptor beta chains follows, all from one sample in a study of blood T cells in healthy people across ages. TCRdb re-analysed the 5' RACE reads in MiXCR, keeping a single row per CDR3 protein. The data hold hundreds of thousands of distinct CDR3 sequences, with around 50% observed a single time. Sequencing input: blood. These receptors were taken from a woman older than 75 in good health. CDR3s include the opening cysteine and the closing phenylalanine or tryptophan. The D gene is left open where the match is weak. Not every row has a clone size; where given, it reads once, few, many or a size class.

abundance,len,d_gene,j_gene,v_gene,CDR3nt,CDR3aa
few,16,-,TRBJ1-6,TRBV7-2,TGTGCCAGCAGCTTAGAGAGGGGGATAGGGAATTCACCCCTCCACTTT,CASSLERGIGNSPLHF
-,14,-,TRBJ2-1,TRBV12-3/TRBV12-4,TGTGCCAGCAGTCACGGACAACAGGAATATGAGCAGTTCTTC,CASSHGQQEYEQFF
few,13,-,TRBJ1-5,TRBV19,TGTGCCAGTAGTGCAGGGGCACGGCAGCCCCAGCATTTT,CASSAGARQPQHF
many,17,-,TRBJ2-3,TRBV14,TGTGCCAGCAGCCAAAACCGCGGACGGTGGGGGTCAGATACGCAGTATTTT,CASSQNRGRWGSDTQYF
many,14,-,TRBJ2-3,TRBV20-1,TGCAGTGCTAGAAGGCTAGAGAGCACAGATACGCAGTATTTT,CSARRLESTDTQYF
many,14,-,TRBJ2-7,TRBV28,TGTGCCAGCAGTTTATTCGGGATTTCCTACGAGCAGTACTTC,CASSLFGISYEQYF
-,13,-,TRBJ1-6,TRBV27,TGTGCCAGCGGGACGGCAGTTTATTCACCCCTCCACTTT,CASGTAVYSPLHF
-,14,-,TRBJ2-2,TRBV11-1,TGTGCCAGCAGCTTAGGATGGGACACCGGGGAGCTGTTTTTT,CASSLGWDTGELFF
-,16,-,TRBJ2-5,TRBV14,TGTGCCAGCAGCCTAGAGATATGGGGGGACCGAGAGACCCAGTACTTC,CASSLEIWGDRETQYF
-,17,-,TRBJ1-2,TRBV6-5,TGTGCCAGCAGTTACTCGAGGGGTGCCGGGGAGGGCTATGGCTACACCTTC,CASSYSRGAGEGYGYTF
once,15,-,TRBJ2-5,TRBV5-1,TGCGCCAGCAGCCATTTAGCGGAGAACCAAGAGACCCAGTACTTC,CASSHLAENQETQYF
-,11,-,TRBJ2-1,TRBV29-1,TGCAGCGCCGGACCCACCAATGAGCAGTTCTTC,CSAGPTNEQFF
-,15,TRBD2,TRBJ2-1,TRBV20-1,TGCAGTGCTAGTAGTGGTGCGGGAGGAGTCCATGAGCAGTTCTTC,CSASSGAGGVHEQFF
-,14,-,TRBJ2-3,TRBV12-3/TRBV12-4,TGTGCCAGCAGTTTAGGCAGCAAGATTGATACGCAGTATTTT,CASSLGSKIDTQYF
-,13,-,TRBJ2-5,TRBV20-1,TGCAGTGCTACCGGAACCCTTCAAGAGACCCAGTACTTC,CSATGTLQETQYF
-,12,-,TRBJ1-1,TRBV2,TGTGCCAGCAGCCGGGTGGGCGCTGAAGCTTTCTTT,CASSRVGAEAFF
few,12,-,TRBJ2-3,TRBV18,TGTGCCAGCGCACCATCCGGAGATACGCAGTATTTT,CASAPSGDTQYF
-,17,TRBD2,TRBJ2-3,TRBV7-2,TGTGCCAGCAGCTTAAGTCCAGGACTAGGAAGCACAGATACGCAGTATTTT,CASSLSPGLGSTDTQYF
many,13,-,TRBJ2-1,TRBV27,TGTGCCAGCAGTTCCTCAGGGTCGGGTGAGCAGTTCTTC,CASSSSGSGEQFF
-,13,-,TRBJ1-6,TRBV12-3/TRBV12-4,TGTGCCAGCAGTTTATCGGGCGATTCACCCCTCCACTTT,CASSLSGDSPLHF
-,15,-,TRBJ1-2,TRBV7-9,TGTGCCAGCAGCTTAGCTTCAGGAATGAACTATGGCTACACCTTC,CASSLASGMNYGYTF
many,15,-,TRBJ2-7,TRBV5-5,TGTGCCAGCAGCCCTGACGTGGGGGGAACCTACGAGCAGTACTTC,CASSPDVGGTYEQYF
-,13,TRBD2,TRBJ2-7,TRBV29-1,TGCAGCGTTACTAGCGGGGTCTCCTACGAGCAGTACTTC,CSVTSGVSYEQYF
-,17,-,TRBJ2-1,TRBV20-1,TGCAGTGCTAGAGGCTCGCGGGACTCCAATACAAAAAATGAGCAGTTCTTC,CSARGSRDSNTKNEQFF
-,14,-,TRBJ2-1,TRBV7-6,TGTGCCAGCAGCGTAGGCGTAGGGTTCCATGAGCAGTTCTTC,CASSVGVGFHEQFF
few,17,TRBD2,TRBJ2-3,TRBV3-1,TGTGCCAGCAGCCCGACCCTGGGCGGGGGGGCCACAGGTACGCAGTATTTT,CASSPTLGGGATGTQYF
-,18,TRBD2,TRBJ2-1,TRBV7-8,TGTGCCAGCAGCTTACCGGGACTAGCGGGGGGGAACTACAATGAGCAGTTCTTC,CASSLPGLAGGNYNEQFF
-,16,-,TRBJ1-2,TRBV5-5,TGTGCCAGCAGCGCGGTCCCTACAAGTTCCACCTATGGCTACACCTTC,CASSAVPTSSTYGYTF
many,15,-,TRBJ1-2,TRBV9,TGTGCCAGCAGCGTAGACCCTGACAGAAGCTATGGCTACACCTTC,CASSVDPDRSYGYTF
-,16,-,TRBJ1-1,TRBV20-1,TGCAGTGCTACGGGGAAAGTGAGAGGGCTGAGCACTGAAGCTTTCTTT,CSATGKVRGLSTEAFF
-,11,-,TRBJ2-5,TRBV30,TGTGCCTGGGGGGGCCACCACAAGCAGTACTTC,CAWGGHHKQYF
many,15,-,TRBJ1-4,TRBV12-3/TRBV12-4,TGTGCCAGCAGCCCCGGGGCTGCAACTAATGAAAAACTGTTTTTT,CASSPGAATNEKLFF
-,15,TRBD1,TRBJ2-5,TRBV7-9,TGTGCCAGCAGCACAAACAGGGGCATAGAAGAGACCCAGTACTTC,CASSTNRGIEETQYF
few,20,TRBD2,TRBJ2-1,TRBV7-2,TGTGCCAGCAGCGTACCCGGCAAGGGCGCGGGGGGCCTCTCCTACAATGAGCAGTTCTTC,CASSVPGKGAGGLSYNEQFF
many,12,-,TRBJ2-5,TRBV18,TGTGCCAGCAGCCCTTCGGGAGAGACCCAGTACTTC,CASSPSGETQYF
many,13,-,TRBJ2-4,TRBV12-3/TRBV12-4,TGTGCCAGCAGTCTTGGGTCCGTAAACATTCAGTACTTC,CASSLGSVNIQYF
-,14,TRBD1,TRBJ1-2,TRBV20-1,TGCAGTGCTAGATACGACAGGGAAGGTTATGGCTACACCTTC,CSARYDREGYGYTF
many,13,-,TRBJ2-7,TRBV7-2,TGTGCCAGCAGCTTAGTGGTCTTGTACGAGCAGTACTTC,CASSLVVLYEQYF
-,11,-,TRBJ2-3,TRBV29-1,TGCAACGTAAGAATCACAGATACGCAGTATTTT,CNVRITDTQYF
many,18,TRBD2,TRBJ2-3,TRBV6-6,TGTGCCAGCAGTTACTCCGGGGGACTAGAAGGATACACAGATACGCAGTATTTT,CASSYSGGLEGYTDTQYF
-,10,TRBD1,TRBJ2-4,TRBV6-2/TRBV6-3,TGTGCCGTACAGGGGAACATTCAGTACTTC,CAVQGNIQYF